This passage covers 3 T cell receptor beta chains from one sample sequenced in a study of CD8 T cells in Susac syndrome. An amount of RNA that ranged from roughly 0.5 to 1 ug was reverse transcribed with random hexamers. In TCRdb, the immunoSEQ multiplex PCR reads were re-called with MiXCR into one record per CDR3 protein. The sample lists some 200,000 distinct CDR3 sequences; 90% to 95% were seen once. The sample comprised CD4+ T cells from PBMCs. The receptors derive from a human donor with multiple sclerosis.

The chain's CDR3 is CSYHPGGDTGELFF. DNA for the CDR3: TGCAGCTACCACCCCGGGGGGGACACCGGGGAGCTGTTTTTT. V usage is TRBV29-1 and J usage is TRBJ2-2, with 8 bases fitting TRBD2. From germline, CDR1 is SQVTM and CDR2 ANQGSEA. With V trimmed by 8 bases and J by 3 bases, 8 bases remained unmatched. This CDR3 is built from 14 residues.

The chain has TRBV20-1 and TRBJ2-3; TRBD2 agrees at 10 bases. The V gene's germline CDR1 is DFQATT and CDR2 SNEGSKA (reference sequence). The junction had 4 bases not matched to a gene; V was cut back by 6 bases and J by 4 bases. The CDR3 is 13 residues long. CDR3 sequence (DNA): TGCAGTGCCCGGACTAGCGGCCCAGATACGCAGTATTTT. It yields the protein CSARTSGPDTQYF.

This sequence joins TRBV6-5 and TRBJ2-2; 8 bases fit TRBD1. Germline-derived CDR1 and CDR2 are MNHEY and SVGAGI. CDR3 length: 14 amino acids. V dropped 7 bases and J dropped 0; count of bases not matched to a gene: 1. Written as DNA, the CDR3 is TGTGCCAGCAAACAGGGGGCGAACACCGGGGAGCTGTTTTTT. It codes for CASKQGANTGELFF.